The rows below give T cell receptor beta chains drawn from one sample of a study of cytomegalovirus exposure and HLA in healthy donors. TCRdb's table, derived via immunoSEQ multiplex PCR, lists solely in-frame clones and lacks some. The sample gives over 150,000 clones, 70% to 90% of which show up once; around 5.6% is in the top ten. The sequenced material came from PBMCs. These receptors all stem from a woman in her thirties or forties in good health and CMV-seropositive. Each CDR3 is given with its conserved first and last residue. A D gene is named only where the DNA matches it firmly. Clone size is stated in some rows and not others, as once, few, many or a class when expanded.

TRBJ2-3	-	TRBV12-5	TRBD2	CASGLRLAEIRAYTQYF	TGTGCTAGTGGTTTACGACTAGCGGAGATACGAGCCTATACGCAGTATTTT
TRBJ2-5	-	TRBV29-1	TRBD2	CSVELLRLAGEETQYF	TGCAGCGTCGAGCTCCTTCGACTAGCGGGAGAAGAGACCCAGTACTTC
TRBJ2-3	few	TRBV7-6	TRBD2	CASSKDPRGGSRTDTQYF	TGTGCCAGCAGTAAGGATCCGCGGGGCGGGAGTAGGACAGATACGCAGTATTTT
TRBJ1-4	-	TRBV4-1	-	CASSQAVNEKLFF	TGCGCCAGCAGCCAAGCGGTTAATGAAAAACTGTTTTTT
TRBJ2-5	-	TRBV2	TRBD2	CAISSGRGETQYF	TGTGCCATTTCTAGCGGGAGAGGTGAGACCCAGTACTTC
TRBJ2-5	few	TRBV7-8	-	CASSLSRGGRGETQYF	TGTGCCAGCAGCTTGAGTAGGGGGGGCAGGGGAGAGACCCAGTACTTC
TRBJ2-7	few	TRBV13	-	CASSLALGADEQYF	TGTGCCAGCAGCTTAGCCCTAGGGGCGGACGAGCAGTACTTC
TRBJ2-7	once	TRBV7-8	-	CASSPPLTGTYEQYF	TGTGCCAGCAGTCCACCCCTCACGGGGACCTACGAGCAGTACTTC
TRBJ2-2	-	TRBV11-1	-	CASSLALGSFVTGELFF	TGTGCCAGCAGCTTAGCGCTAGGATCCTTCGTCACCGGGGAGCTGTTTTTT
TRBJ2-7	-	TRBV23-1	-	CASSLDRDGRAPYEQYF	TGCGCCAGCAGTCTCGACAGGGACGGGAGGGCTCCCTACGAGCAGTACTTC
TRBJ1-1	-	TRBV30	-	CAWSVGAGKAFF	TGTGCCTGGAGTGTCGGTGCGGGGAAAGCTTTCTTT
TRBJ2-7	-	TRBV9	TRBD2	CASSVGTSGSYEQYF	TGTGCCAGCAGCGTCGGGACTAGCGGGAGTTACGAGCAGTACTTC
TRBJ2-2	-	TRBV6-1	-	CASSNGGVVTGELFF	TGTGCCAGCAGCAACGGAGGGGTGGTAACCGGGGAGCTGTTTTTT
TRBJ1-1	few	TRBV6-1	-	CASSQQPLNTEAFF	TGTGCCAGCAGTCAACAGCCCTTGAACACTGAAGCTTTCTTT
TRBJ2-1	-	TRBV2	TRBD1	CASSHRGRSPYNEQFF	TGTGCCAGCAGCCACAGGGGACGCTCGCCCTACAATGAGCAGTTCTTC
TRBJ2-3	-	TRBV30	TRBD2	CAWSGLAGSSTDTQYF	TGTGCCTGGAGTGGTCTAGCGGGGTCTAGCACAGATACGCAGTATTTT
TRBJ2-1	-	TRBV6-1	TRBD2	CASVAGGSYNEQFF	TGTGCCAGCGTAGCGGGAGGATCCTACAATGAGCAGTTCTTC